One sample yielded the 6 T cell receptor beta chains listed below, sequenced in a study of T cells in Graves' hyperthyroidism and ophthalmopathy. TCR beta CDR3 regions were amplified from RNA transcripts. The primer set for the first-round RT-PCR of the TCR CDR3 was HTBI. TCRdb redid the calling of the multiplex PCR reads with MiXCR, one entry per CDR3 protein. The data hold fewer than 650,000 distinct CDR3 sequences, with around 15% observed a single time. Sequenced material: blood. Every receptor here comes from a woman aged 35 to 49 with Graves' hyperthyroidism.

In its sample, this clonotype was seen many times. The chain carries TRBV20-1 and TRBJ2-7; 10 nucleotides match TRBD2. The length of the CDR3 is 12 residues. The junction had 10 bases not matched to a gene; V was cut back by 8 bases and J by 9 bases. Germline assignment: CDR1 DFQATT and CDR2 SNEGSKA (reference sequence). CDR3 amino acids: CSSGTSDSWQYF. DNA of the CDR3: TGCAGTTCAGGGACTAGCGACTCGTGGCAGTACTTC.

The table lists this clonotype with many counts. A junction end diverges from the germline sequence, so it may reflect a read error. The chain couples TRBV5-1 to TRBJ2-1; D is unclear. The CDR3 covers 15 residues. Germline loops: CDR1 SGHRS, CDR2 YFSETQ. CDR3 in amino acids: CASSLDGRSHNEQFF. DNA of the CDR3: TGCGCCAGCAGCTTGGACGGCCGCTCCCACAATGAGCAGTTCTTC.

There are a few counts of this clonotype. The chain joins TRBV7-9 to TRBJ1-2; TRBD1 matches 7 bases. Germline V gives CDR1 SEHNR, CDR2 FQNEAQ (reference sequence). The junction had 6 bases not matched to a gene; V was cut back by 1 base and J by 4 bases. This CDR3 is 15 amino acids long. In nucleotides, the CDR3 is TGTGCCAGCAGCTTAGGGAGACAGGGCGGCTATGGCTACACCTTC. It is translated as CASSLGRQGGYGYTF.

This clonotype occurred many times. CDR3 sequence (DNA): TGTGCCAGCTCATTTGGGTCAGCGAACACCGGGGAGCTGTTTTTT. Its translation is CASSFGSANTGELFF. This chain joins TRBV18 and TRBJ2-2; D ambiguous. The germline CDR1 and CDR2 sequences are KGHSH and LQKENI. V was pared by 5 bases and J by 0 bases, with 10 bases between. The CDR3 consists of 15 residues.

This clonotype came up many times. The V and J genes are TRBV7-6 and TRBJ1-1, with D perhaps matching TRBD1 (5 bases). Trimming removed 0 bases at V and 1 base at J, with 12 bases between. Germline assignment: CDR1 SGHVS and CDR2 FNYEAQ. This CDR3 is built from 16 residues. DNA for the CDR3: TGTGCCAGCAGCTTAGCGGCAGGGAAGGGGAACACTGAAGCTTTCTTT. It translates to CASSLAAGKGNTEAFF.

This clonotype was seen ten or more times. This chain joins TRBV20-1 and TRBJ2-3; 14 bases are shared with TRBD2. Per the germline V gene, CDR1 is DFQATT and CDR2 is SNEGSKA (reference sequence). V lost 6 bases to trimming and J lost 5 bases; unmatched junction nucleotides: 7. The CDR3 covers 15 residues. The CDR3 DNA is TGCAGTGCAACCGGGACTAGCGGGGGTGGAGATACGCAGTATTTT. As protein: CSATGTSGGGDTQYF.